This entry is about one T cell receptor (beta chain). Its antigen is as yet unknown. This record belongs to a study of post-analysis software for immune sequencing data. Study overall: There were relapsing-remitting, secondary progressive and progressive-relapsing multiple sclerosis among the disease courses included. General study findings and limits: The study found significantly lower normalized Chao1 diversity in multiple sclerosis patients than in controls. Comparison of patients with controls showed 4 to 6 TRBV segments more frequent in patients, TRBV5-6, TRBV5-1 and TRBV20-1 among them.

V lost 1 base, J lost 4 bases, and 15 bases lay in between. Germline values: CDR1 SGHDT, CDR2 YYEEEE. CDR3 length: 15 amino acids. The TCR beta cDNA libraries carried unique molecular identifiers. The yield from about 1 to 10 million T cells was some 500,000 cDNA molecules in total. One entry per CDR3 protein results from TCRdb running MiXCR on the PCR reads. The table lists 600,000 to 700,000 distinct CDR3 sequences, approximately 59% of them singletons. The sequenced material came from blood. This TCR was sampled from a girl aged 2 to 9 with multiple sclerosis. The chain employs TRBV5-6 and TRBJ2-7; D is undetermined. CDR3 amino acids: CASSLTGRVPYEQYF. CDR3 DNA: TGTGCCAGCAGCTTGACCGGACGGGTCCCGTACGAGCAGTACTTC.